Below are 20 T cell receptor beta chains sequenced from a single sample in a study of cytomegalovirus exposure and HLA in healthy donors. Profiling relied on immunoSEQ multiplex PCR, and the TCRdb table lists in-frame clones only, not all of them. Among approximately 160,000 clones listed, nearly 90% were seen once. The sample taken for sequencing was PBMCs. These receptor sequences come from a young woman in good health and CMV-seropositive.

The V and J genes are TRBV6-6 and TRBJ1-2; TRBD1 agrees at 10 bases. V lost 1 base and J lost 6; bases outside the gene matches: 5. This CDR3 comprises 15 residues. Germline CDR1 reads MNHNY; CDR2 reads SVGAGI (reference sequence). Written as DNA, the CDR3 is TGTGCCAGCAGTTACTATACCGGGACAGGGGATGGCTACACCTTC. Translating it yields CASSYYTGTGDGYTF.

V gene TRBV27 combines with J gene TRBJ2-5; D is unresolved. The CDR3 loop spans 13 amino acids. V lost 6 bases to trimming and J lost 2 bases, with 10 bases between them. Germline V gives CDR1 MNHEY, CDR2 SMNVEV (reference sequence). CDR3 protein: CASSTTWQETQYF. DNA for the CDR3: TGTGCCAGCAGCACGACTTGGCAAGAGACCCAGTACTTC.

The chain uses TRBV28 and TRBJ1-1, with TRBD1 as a possible D gene (6 bases). This CDR3 region has 14 residues. CDR1 MDHEN and CDR2 SYDVKM come from the germline V gene. V gave up 7 bases and J gave up 1 base, with 13 bases separating them. In nucleotides, the CDR3 is TGTGCCAGCAAAATCGGGACACCGAACACTGAAGCTTTCTTT. Translated: CASKIGTPNTEAFF.

J is TRBJ2-7 and V is TRBV2; D ambiguous. CDR1 and CDR2 (germline): SNHLY, FYNNEI. The CDR3 consists of 14 residues. V was cut by 2 bases and J by 0 bases, with 8 bases left in between. The CDR3 coding sequence is TGTGCCAGCAGTGAACCCCGGAGCTCCTACGAGCAGTACTTC. Translation gives CASSEPRSSYEQYF.

The rearrangement uses TRBV4-3 and TRBJ2-5, with 7 nucleotides matching TRBD2. CDR1 and CDR2 from the germline V gene are LGHNA and YSLEER. The CDR3 has 19 residues. The V gene end was trimmed by 0 bases and the J gene end by 8 bases; junction bases not matched to a gene: 21. The CDR3 region has the DNA TGCGCCAGCAGCCAAGACCTCACCGTTAGCGGGCCACCCAAGAGAACCCAGTACTTC. Protein sequence: CASSQDLTVSGPPKRTQYF.

V usage is TRBV4-1 and J usage is TRBJ1-1, with 9 bases fitting TRBD1. Germline V CDR1 and CDR2: MGHRA, YSYEKL. The CDR3 covers 14 residues. V was pared by 6 bases and J by 4 bases, with 6 bases of the junction left unmatched. The CDR3 spells CASSPQGARTEAFF. CDR3 in DNA: TGCGCCAGCAGTCCACAGGGGGCGCGCACTGAAGCTTTCTTT.

Only one count was recorded for this clone. The chain employs TRBV5-1 and TRBJ2-7; TRBD1 agrees at 8 bases. This CDR3 is built from 15 residues. V lost 0 bases to trimming and J lost 2 bases; unmatched junction nucleotides: 4. Germline loops: CDR1 SGHRS, CDR2 YFSETQ. As DNA, the CDR3 is TGCGCCAGCAGCTTGGGGGGACAGGAGACCTACGAGCAGTACTTC. It is translated as CASSLGGQETYEQYF.

This sequence joins TRBV5-1 and TRBJ1-4; D may be TRBD1 (6 bases). The V and J ends lost 2 bases and 7 bases respectively, with 12 bases between them. Germline values: CDR1 SGHRS, CDR2 YFSETQ. The CDR3 has 14 residues. CDR3 coding DNA: TGCGCCAGCAGCTTACAGGGTGATGGTGAAAAACTGTTTTTT. Its translation: CASSLQGDGEKLFF.

V and J are TRBV7-2 and TRBJ1-1; TRBD1 aligns across 8 bases. V shed 1 base, J shed 7 bases, and the junction held 5 bases outside the gene matches. The length of the CDR3 is 14 residues. Germline-derived CDR1 and CDR2 are SGHTA and FQGNSA. The DNA of the CDR3 is TGTGCCAGCAGCTTAGGCAGGGGGCCCTATGAAGCTTTCTTT. This sequence encodes CASSLGRGPYEAFF.

This chain uses TRBV6-6 with TRBJ2-6, with 7 positions matching TRBD1. The germline gives CDR1 MNHNY, CDR2 SVGAGI (reference sequence). With 8 bases clipped from V and 1 base from J, the junction kept 2 bases outside the gene matches. This CDR3 comprises 14 residues. Written as DNA, the CDR3 is TGTGCCAGCGACAGGGTTTCTGGGGCCAACGTCCTGACTTTC. Translated: CASDRVSGANVLTF.

The chain joins TRBV7-2 to TRBJ2-7, with D possibly TRBD2 on 5 matching bases. The CDR3 has 14 residues. With 3 bases removed from V and 0 bases from J, the gap between germline ends came to 9 bases. CDR1 is SGHTA and CDR2 is FQGNSA in the germline V gene. In DNA, the CDR3 is TGTGCCAGCAGCTTCCCGGGATCCTCCTACGAGCAGTACTTC. It translates to CASSFPGSSYEQYF.

This chain joins TRBV6-5 and TRBJ2-3, with a weak D call TRBD1 (5 bases). The CDR3 is 14 amino acids. Germline-derived CDR1 and CDR2 are MNHEY and SVGAGI. Deletions cut 4 bases from V and 7 bases from J, with 15 bases between. This chain's CDR3 is CASSSLQARYTQYF. The CDR3 coding sequence is TGTGCCAGCAGTTCCCTACAGGCTAGATATACGCAGTATTTT.

The rearrangement links TRBV5-1 to TRBJ1-4; no firm D call. The ends were cut back, 5 bases at V and 4 bases at J, with 15 bases in the middle. Per the germline V gene, CDR1 is SGHRS and CDR2 is YFSETQ. CDR3 length: 15 residues. In nucleotides, the CDR3 is TGCGCCAGCAGGTCATCAGGATCCCTTAATGAAAAACTGTTTTTT. Translating it yields CASRSSGSLNEKLFF.

The chain employs TRBV10-3 and TRBJ2-3, with TRBD2 identical over 11 bases. Looked up from germline, CDR1 is ENHRY and CDR2 is SYGVKD. The CDR3 spans 17 residues. V was pared by 4 bases and J by 2 bases, with 8 bases of the junction left unmatched. The CDR3 sequence is CAISAFFSGRATDTQYF. The CDR3, as DNA: TGTGCCATCAGTGCTTTCTTTAGCGGGAGGGCCACAGATACGCAGTATTTT.

The chain uses TRBV28 and TRBJ2-5; possible D gene TRBD2, 5 bases. Germline-derived CDR1 and CDR2 are MDHEN and SYDVKM. The CDR3 is 14 residues long. Deletions cut 0 bases from V and 1 base from J, with 6 bases between. In DNA form, the CDR3 reads TGTGCCAGCAGTTTATGGGGGAGCCAAGAGACCCAGTACTTC. Its translation: CASSLWGSQETQYF.

This chain uses TRBV7-2 with TRBJ2-7; TRBD2 matches 11 bases. Germline V gene sequence: CDR1 SGHTA, CDR2 FQGNSA. CDR3 length: 15 residues. J lost 2 bases, V lost 6 bases, and 6 bases had no gene match. The CDR3 DNA reads TGTGCCAGCAGACCAGGGACTAGCGGTACCTACGAGCAGTACTTC. Translating gives CASRPGTSGTYEQYF.

This clone has only a few counts. The V and J genes are TRBV6-5 and TRBJ1-5; D possibly corresponds to TRBD1 (5 bases). CDR1 is MNHEY and CDR2 is SVGAGI in the germline V gene. The CDR3 is 13 amino acids. Trimming took 6 bases from V and 6 from J, leaving 12 bases between them. The CDR3 DNA is TGTGCCAGCAGCAGCAGGGTTGGTCAGCCCCAGCATTTT. Its translation is CASSSRVGQPQHF.

In its sample, this clone was seen once. V is TRBV7-8 and J is TRBJ2-7; 8 positions agree with TRBD1. The CDR3 is made up of 14 amino acids. CDR1 is SGHVS, CDR2 FQNEAQ, per germline. V shed 2 bases, J shed 3 bases, and the junction held 3 bases outside the gene matches. The CDR3 DNA sequence: TGTGCCAGCAGCTTATCGGACAGGGTCTACGAGCAGTACTTC. This gives the protein CASSLSDRVYEQYF.

This chain joins TRBV5-4 and TRBJ2-7; TRBD1 is a possible D gene (6 bases). V lost 4 bases, J lost 4 bases, and 21 bases lay in between. Germline V gene data show CDR1 as SGHNT and CDR2 as YYREEE (reference sequence). This CDR3 is built from 16 residues. DNA for the CDR3: TGTGCCAGCAGCCCTAAGCGGACAGCGACGACATACGAGCAGTACTTC. Protein: CASSPKRTATTYEQYF. Supplemented by reference TRBV5-4 and TRBJ2-7, the full variable domain reads ETGVTQSPTHLIKTRGQQVTLRCSSQSGHNTVSWYQQALGQGPQFIFQYYREEENGRGNFPPRFSGLQFPNYSSELNVNALELDDSALYLCASSPKRTATTYEQYFGPGTRLTVT.

V is TRBV6-6 and J is TRBJ2-3; 9 nucleotides agree with TRBD1. Germline V gene sequence: CDR1 MNHNY, CDR2 SVGAGI (reference sequence). The CDR3 loop spans 16 amino acids. The ends lost 2 bases at V and 1 base at J; junction bases unmatched: 4. The CDR3 DNA reads TGTGCCAGCAGTTACCCAGACAGGGGGGGCACAGATACGCAGTATTTT. Translating it yields CASSYPDRGGTDTQYF.